This T cell receptor beta chain appears in the sequencing data of a study of human T cells and chemical hapten exposure. General observations from the study: TCRs exceeding a frequency of 1 in 1000 stayed unchanged under DPC sensitization. With patch test score, the counts of PT1 expanded TCRs showed a positive correlation.

This clonotype was observed a few times. Its antigen is unknown. Time point noted: patch test 1, 2 weeks after DPC sensitization. Noted treatment: therapeutic diphenylcyclopropenone sensitization with weekly scalp DPC. Patients had alopecia, were aged 18 to 70, and were not pregnant. Trimming removed 5 bases at V and 7 bases at J, with 12 bases between. The CDR3 is made up of 14 amino acids. Germline V gene lookup returns CDR1 SGHTA and CDR2 FQGTGA. TCRdb reanalysed the RACE reads using MiXCR and keeps one entry per CDR3 protein. The sample contains roughly 190,000 distinct CDR3 sequences, about 22% of which appear only once.

The material sequenced was whole blood, taken in connection with sensitization to the hapten diphenylcyclopropenone (DPC). The genes are TRBV7-3 and TRBJ1-6; D is ambiguous. The clonotype was recovered from a woman between 45 and 65 years old with alopecia areata. Some clones in this sample may be carry-over from other donors' samples. CDR3: CASSQTVGNSPLHF. As DNA, the CDR3 is TGTGCCAGCAGCCAGACGGTTGGAAATTCACCCCTCCACTTT.